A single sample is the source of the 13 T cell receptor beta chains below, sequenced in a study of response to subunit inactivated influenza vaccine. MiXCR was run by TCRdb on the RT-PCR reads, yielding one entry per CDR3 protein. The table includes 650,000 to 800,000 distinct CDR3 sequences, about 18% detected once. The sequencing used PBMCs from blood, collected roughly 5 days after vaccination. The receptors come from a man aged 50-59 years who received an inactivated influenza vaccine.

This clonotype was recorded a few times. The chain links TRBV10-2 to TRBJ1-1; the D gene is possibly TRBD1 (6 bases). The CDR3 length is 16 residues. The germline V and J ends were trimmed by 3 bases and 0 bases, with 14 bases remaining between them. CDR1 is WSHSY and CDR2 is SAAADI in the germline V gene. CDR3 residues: CASSEWTANMNTEAFF. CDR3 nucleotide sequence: TGCGCCAGCAGTGAATGGACAGCGAACATGAACACTGAAGCTTTCTTT.

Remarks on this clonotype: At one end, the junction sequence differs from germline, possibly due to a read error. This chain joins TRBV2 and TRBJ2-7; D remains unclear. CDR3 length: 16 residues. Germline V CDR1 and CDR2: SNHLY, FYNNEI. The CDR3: CASTEAQQITSYEQYF. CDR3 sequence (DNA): TGTGCCAGCACTGAAGCCCAACAGATAACCTCCTACGAGCAGTACTTC.

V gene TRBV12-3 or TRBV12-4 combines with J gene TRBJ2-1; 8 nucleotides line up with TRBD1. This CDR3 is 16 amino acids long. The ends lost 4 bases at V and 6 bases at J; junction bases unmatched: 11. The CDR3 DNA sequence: TGTGCCAGCAGTTCTACAGACAGGGGAGGCCTCAATGAGCAGTTCTTC. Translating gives CASSSTDRGGLNEQFF.

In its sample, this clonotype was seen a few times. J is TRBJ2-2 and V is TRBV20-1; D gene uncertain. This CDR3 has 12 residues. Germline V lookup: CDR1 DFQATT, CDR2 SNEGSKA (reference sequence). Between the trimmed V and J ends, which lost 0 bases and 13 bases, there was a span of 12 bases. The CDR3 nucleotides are TGCAGTGCTAGAGATCGGGCAGCAGGGCTGTTTTTT. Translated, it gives CSARDRAAGLFF.

CDR3 amino acids: CASSYGGLAYNEQFF. The CDR3 coding sequence is TGTGCCAGCAGCTACGGAGGACTAGCTTACAATGAGCAGTTCTTC. This rearrangement joins TRBV7-7 to TRBJ2-1, with 8 bases matching TRBD2. The germline V gene encodes CDR1 SSHAT and CDR2 FNYEAQ (reference sequence). V lost 4 bases to trimming and J lost 4 bases; unmatched junction nucleotides: 6. The CDR3 has 15 amino acids.

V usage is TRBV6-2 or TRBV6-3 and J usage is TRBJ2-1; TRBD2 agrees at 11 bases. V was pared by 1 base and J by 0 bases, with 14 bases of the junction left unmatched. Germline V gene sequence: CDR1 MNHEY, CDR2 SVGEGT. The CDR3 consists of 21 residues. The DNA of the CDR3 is TGTGCCAGCAGTTACTGGTCCCCCGGGACTAGCGGTACACGCTCCTACAATGAGCAGTTCTTC. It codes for CASSYWSPGTSGTRSYNEQFF.

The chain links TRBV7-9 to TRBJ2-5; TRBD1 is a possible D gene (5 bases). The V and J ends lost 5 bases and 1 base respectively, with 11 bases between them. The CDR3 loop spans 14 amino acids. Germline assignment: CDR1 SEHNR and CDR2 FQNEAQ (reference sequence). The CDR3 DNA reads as TGTGCCAGCAGCCCCGGCAGGGCCCAAGAGACCCAGTACTTC. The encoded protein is CASSPGRAQETQYF.

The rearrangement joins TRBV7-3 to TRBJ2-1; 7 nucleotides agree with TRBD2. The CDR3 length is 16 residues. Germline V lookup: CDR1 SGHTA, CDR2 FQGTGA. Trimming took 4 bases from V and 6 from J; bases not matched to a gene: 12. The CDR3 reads CASSWGGVGSFNEQFF. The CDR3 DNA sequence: TGTGCCAGCAGCTGGGGGGGAGTTGGCTCGTTCAATGAGCAGTTCTTC.

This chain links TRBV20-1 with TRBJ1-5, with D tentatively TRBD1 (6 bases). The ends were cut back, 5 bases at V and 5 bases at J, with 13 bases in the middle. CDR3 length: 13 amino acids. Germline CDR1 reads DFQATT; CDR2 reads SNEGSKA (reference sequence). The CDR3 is CSAGDIPDQPQHF. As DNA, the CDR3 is TGCAGTGCTGGGGACATCCCAGATCAGCCCCAGCATTTT.

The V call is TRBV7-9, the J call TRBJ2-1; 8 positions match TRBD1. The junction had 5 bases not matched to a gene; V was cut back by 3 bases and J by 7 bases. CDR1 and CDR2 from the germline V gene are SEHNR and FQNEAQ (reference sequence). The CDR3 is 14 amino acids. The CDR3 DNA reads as TGTGCCAGCAGCTTTCAAAACAGGGGGAATGAGCAGTTCTTC. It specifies CASSFQNRGNEQFF. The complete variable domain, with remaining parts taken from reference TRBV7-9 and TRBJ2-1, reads DTGVSQNPRHKITKRGQNVTFRCDPISEHNRLYWYRQTLGQGPEFLTYFQNEAQLEKSRLLSDRFSAERPKGSFSTLEIQRTEQGDSAMYLCASSFQNRGNEQFFGPGTRLTVL.

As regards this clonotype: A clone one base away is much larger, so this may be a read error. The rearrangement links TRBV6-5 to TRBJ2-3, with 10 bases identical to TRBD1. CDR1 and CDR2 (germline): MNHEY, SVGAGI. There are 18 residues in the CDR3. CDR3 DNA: TGTGCCAGCAGTTACTCAACCGGAGGGACAGGGGACACAGATATGCAGTATTTT. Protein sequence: CASSYSTGGTGDTDMQYF.

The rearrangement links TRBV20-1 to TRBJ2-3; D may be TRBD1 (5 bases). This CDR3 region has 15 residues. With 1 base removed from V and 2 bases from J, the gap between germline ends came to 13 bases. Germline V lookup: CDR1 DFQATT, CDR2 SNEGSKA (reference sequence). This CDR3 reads CSARGWGRNTDTQYF. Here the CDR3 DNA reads TGCAGTGCTAGAGGTTGGGGCAGAAACACAGATACGCAGTATTTT.

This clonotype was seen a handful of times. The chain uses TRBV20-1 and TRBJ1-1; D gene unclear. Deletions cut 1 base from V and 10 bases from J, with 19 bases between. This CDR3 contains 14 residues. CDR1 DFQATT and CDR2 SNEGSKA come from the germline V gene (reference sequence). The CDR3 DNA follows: TGCAGTGCTAGAGGTTATCCCGGATCCGGGGTAGCTTTCTTT. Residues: CSARGYPGSGVAFF.